This TCR beta chain was sequenced in a study of blood T cells in healthy people across ages. Researchers report isolating at least 6.5 million PBMCs per sample. The study's findings and limits: Compared with aged donors, long-lived donors showed fewer expanded clones, suggesting selection. Older age went with lower TCR beta diversity per million T cells, in a roughly linear way. Researchers report that TCR beta diversity correlated strongly with naive T cell percentage.

A remark on this clonotype: The target antigen is unknown.

The V and J ends lost 3 bases and 5 bases, in that order; junction bases with no gene match: 11. This CDR3 is 15 amino acids long. Per the germline V gene, CDR1 is DFQATT and CDR2 is SNEGSKA (reference sequence). Primed by a sample-barcoded 5' primer and a J-beta primer mix, a second PCR proceeded for 7 to 11 cycles. TCRdb analysed the 5' RACE reads with MiXCR anew, one entry per CDR3 protein. The sample contains around 870,000 distinct CDR3 sequences, 29% of which appear only once. The rearrangement uses TRBV20-1 and TRBJ2-7; TRBD2 aligns across 9 bases. The clonotype comes from a woman aged 80 or older in good health. The sequenced sample consisted of blood. The CDR3 coding sequence is TGCAGTGCTAGTCCCACTAGCGGGTTCCCGAACGAGCAGTACTTC. Translating it yields CSASPTSGFPNEQYF.